The 2 T cell receptor beta chains given below trace back to one sample, sequenced in a study of T cell repertoires in cytomegalovirus infection (dated by TCRdb to the late 2010s). The data were produced on an Illumina HiSeq 1500. TCRdb itself trimmed the public reads at Q25 with fastp, ran MiXCR and retained productive beta chains. Every CDR3 protein is listed once, alongside the most common genes and DNA of its rows. This sample is represented by approximately 49,000 distinct CDR3 sequences; over 15% of them were singletons. The top ten constitute around 27% of the sample. In light of the paper, this sample's treatment or condition label describes: in vitro stimulation with specific CMV peptide epitopes to enrich CMV-specific T cells. Antigen specificity for these receptors is unknown. The sample in question was CD8+ T cells from cultured PBMCs, obtained from culture after CMV antigen stimulation. The receptor set was obtained from a human donor in good health (CMV status not recorded). Some clones in this sample may be carry-over from other donors' samples.

The chain joins TRBV19 to TRBJ1-3; D unclear. The germline gives CDR1 LNHDA, CDR2 SQIVND (reference sequence). CDR3 size: 13 residues. V dropped 6 bases and J dropped 0 bases, with 6 bases sitting between them. The CDR3 reads CASSLSSGNTIYF. As DNA, the CDR3 is TGTGCCAGTAGCCTTTCCTCTGGAAACACCATATATTTT.

The chain recombines TRBV12-3 or TRBV12-4 with TRBJ1-2, with 11 bases identical to TRBD1. The ends lost 7 bases at V and 6 bases at J; junction bases unmatched: 10. The CDR3 is 15 amino acids. CDR3 residues: CASTPFWTGGDGYTF. CDR3 nucleotide sequence: TGTGCCAGCACCCCTTTTTGGACAGGGGGCGATGGCTACACCTTC.